The rows below give T cell receptor beta chains drawn from one sample of a study of CD8+CD57+ T cells in acquired aplastic anemia. TCRdb fed the reads into MiXCR, producing one record per CDR3 protein. The sample includes approximately 250,000 distinct CDR3 sequences, 65% to 90% of them seen just once. Sample: sorted CD4+, CD8+, or CD8+CD57+ T cells (not recorded which) from PBMCs. Receptors originate from a human donor with aplastic anemia. CDR3s include the opening cysteine and the closing phenylalanine or tryptophan. D genes are given only for firm matches. The size entry is marked missing in some rows and otherwise reads once, few, many or a size class.

length: 13
D: .
size: few
J: TRBJ2-3
V: TRBV7-8
CDR3: CASSLAGGPAQQF
DNA: TGTGCCAGCAGCTTAGCGGGAGGTCCCGCGCAGCAGTTT

length: 22
D: .
size: .
J: TRBJ2-3
V: TRBV5-4
CDR3: CASSFSSCSARDGDRDTDTQYF
DNA: .

length: 14
D: .
size: .
J: TRBJ2-3
V: TRBV7-9
CDR3: CASSPATGAHTHTF
DNA: TGTGCCAGCAGCCCCGCGACAGGTGCCCACACACATACGTTT

length: 13
D: .
size: .
J: TRBJ2-1
V: TRBV5-4
CDR3: CASSQEAGNGQFF
DNA: TGTGCCAGCAGCCAAGAAGCAGGCAATGGGCAGTTCTTC

length: 13
D: .
size: .
J: TRBJ2-1
V: TRBV2
CDR3: CTSGDGGYHEQFF
DNA: TGTACCAGCGGTGATGGGGGGTACCATGAGCAGTTCTTC

length: 14
D: TRBD1
size: .
J: TRBJ2-1
V: TRBV7-6
CDR3: CASSPTGGSDEQFF
DNA: TGTGCCAGCAGCCCAACAGGGGGGAGCGATGAGCAGTTCTTC

length: 14
D: .
size: .
J: TRBJ1-1
V: TRBV5-4
CDR3: CASSLGEEWTEAFF
DNA: TGTGCCAGCAGCTTGGGGGAGGAGTGGACTGAAGCTTTCTTT

length: 14
D: TRBD1
size: .
J: TRBJ2-5
V: TRBV25-1
CDR3: CASSSDRGSETQYF
DNA: TGTGCCAGCAGCTCTGACAGGGGATCAGAGACCCAGTACTTC

length: 14
D: .
size: .
J: TRBJ2-5
V: TRBV9
CDR3: CATSSSSQDETFYF
DNA: TGTGCCACCAGCAGTAGTAGCCAGGACGAGACCTTCTACTTC

length: 13
D: .
size: few
J: TRBJ2-7
V: TRBV2
CDR3: CASSDGGADEQYF
DNA: TGTGCCAGCAGTGACGGCGGGGCAGACGAGCAGTACTTC